A selection of T cell receptor beta chains follows, all from one sample in a study of blood T cell repertoires in COVID-19. Repertoires were generated with immunoSEQ multiplex PCR, while TCRdb's copy carries only in-frame clones and drops some. The data show 310,000 or so clones, roughly 86% seen once. The sequencing sample was made of peripheral blood. The receptors come from a woman in her 30s who had recovered from COVID-19. The CDR3 runs from the conserved cysteine through the conserved F or W. D genes are given only for firm matches. Some rows mark clone size as missing; the rest say once, few, many or name a class of expanded clone.

TRBD2	NA	TRBJ2-1	TRBV7-8	TGTGCCAGCAGCTTATCCAGCGGGAGCAACAATGAGCAGTTCTTC	CASSLSSGSNNEQFF
NA	NA	TRBJ2-2	TRBV9	TGTGCCAGCAGCGCCCCCTTTGGGGAGAAGGACACCGGGGAGCTGTTTTTT	CASSAPFGEKDTGELFF
NA	NA	TRBJ2-7	TRBV28	TGTGCCAGCAGTTTAGCACTATACGAGCAGTACTTC	CASSLALYEQYF
NA	NA	TRBJ1-5	TRBV7-9	TGTGCCAGCAGCCCACGGGGAGATAGCAATCAGCCCCAGCATTTT	CASSPRGDSNQPQHF
TRBD1	NA	TRBJ2-7	TRBV7-8	TGTGCCAGCAGTTTTCGACAGGGGGATCGCTACGAGCAGTACTTC	CASSFRQGDRYEQYF
TRBD2	NA	TRBJ2-7	TRBV4-1	TGCGCCAGCAGCCAGCCACTAGCGGGGGGTACCTACGAGCAGTACTTC	CASSQPLAGGTYEQYF
NA	NA	TRBJ1-4	TRBV9	TGTGCCAGCAGCGTAGGTCAGGGATTTAATGAAAAACTGTTTTTT	CASSVGQGFNEKLFF
TRBD1	NA	TRBJ1-3	TRBV2	TGTGCCAGCAGCAGGGGGCTTCCTGGAAACACCATATATTTT	CASSRGLPGNTIYF
NA	NA	TRBJ2-3	TRBV28	TGTGCCAGCTTGAAGTGGCAGTCCGGCACAGATACGCAGTATTTT	CASLKWQSGTDTQYF
TRBD1	NA	TRBJ1-1	TRBV28	TGTGCCAGCAGTAGACAGGGGAACACTGAAGCTTTCTTT	CASSRQGNTEAFF
NA	NA	TRBJ2-3	TRBV5-4	TGTGCCAGCAGCTCACGAACTCACCCAACAGATACGCAGTATTTT	CASSSRTHPTDTQYF
NA	NA	TRBJ2-1	TRBV11-2	TGTGCCAGCAGCTTAGATCCCGGGTCCAATGAGCAGTTCTTC	CASSLDPGSNEQFF
NA	NA	TRBJ2-2	TRBV18	TGTGCCAGCTCACCAACGGGACTCACCGGGGAGCTGTTTTTT	CASSPTGLTGELFF
NA	NA	TRBJ1-6	TRBV4-1	TGCGCCAGCAGGGGTAGCGGGCCAGGGTGGAATTCACCCCTCCACTTT	CASRGSGPGWNSPLHF
NA	NA	TRBJ2-2	TRBV19	TGTGCCAGTAGCCCAAACCCGGGAACAGGGGAGCTGTTTTTT	CASSPNPGTGELFF
NA	once	TRBJ1-1	TRBV2	TGTGCCAGCAGCGAATACCCACCTCGAGGAGACGGTAACACTGAAGCTTTCTTT	CASSEYPPRGDGNTEAFF
TRBD1	NA	TRBJ1-2	TRBV5-1	TGCGCCAGCAGCTTTACAGGGGATAAGGGCTATGGCTACACCTTC	CASSFTGDKGYGYTF
NA	once	TRBJ2-5	TRBV5-5	TGTGCCAGCAGCTTGACCCGGGGAATGGAGACCCAGTACTTC	CASSLTRGMETQYF
TRBD1	once	TRBJ2-7	TRBV7-9	TGTGCCAGCAGCCCCCCGGGACAGGGAACCTACGAGCAGTACTTC	CASSPPGQGTYEQYF
TRBD2	NA	TRBJ2-5	TRBV5-6	TGTGCCAGCAGCCTGGTAGCGGGGGGCGGTGAGACCCAGTACTTC	CASSLVAGGGETQYF
TRBD2	NA	TRBJ2-3	TRBV9	TGTGCCAGCAGCGTAGCGGGGGGGCGAACAGATACGCAGTATTTT	CASSVAGGRTDTQYF
NA	NA	TRBJ2-2	TRBV4-3	TGCGCCAGCAGCCGGGTTTATGATAGCCCGAACACCGGGGAGCTGTTTTTT	CASSRVYDSPNTGELFF
NA	NA	TRBJ1-3	TRBV5-1	TGCGCCAGCAGCCCCGGACAGAGCTCTGGAAACACCATATATTTT	CASSPGQSSGNTIYF
NA	NA	TRBJ1-1	TRBV6-6	TGTGCCAGCAGTTACTCGTTTCTGACTGAAGCTTTCTTT	CASSYSFLTEAFF
TRBD1	NA	TRBJ1-1	TRBV13	TGTGCCAGCAGCTCCCGGGGGACAGGGGGCGACTGGACTGAAGCTTTCTTT	CASSSRGTGGDWTEAFF
TRBD1	NA	TRBJ2-3	TRBV6-5	TGTGCCAGCAGTACCGGGACAGGGTTGAGAGATACGCAGTATTTT	CASSTGTGLRDTQYF
NA	NA	TRBJ2-4	TRBV5-1	TGCGCCAGCAGCTTGGAATCAGGGGATCTAGCCAAAAACATTCAGTACTTC	CASSLESGDLAKNIQYF
TRBD2	NA	TRBJ2-5	TRBV6-1	TGTGCCAGCAGTGAAGCGGCGGGAGGGGGGGAGACCCAGTACTTC	CASSEAAGGGETQYF
TRBD1	NA	TRBJ2-2	TRBV10-3	TGTGCCATCAGCCTAACAGGGGTCACCGGGGAGCTGTTTTTT	CAISLTGVTGELFF
NA	NA	TRBJ2-3	TRBV7-9	TGTGCCAGCAGCTTAGCCGGGCGGGCGATAAGTAGCACAGATACGCAGTATTTT	CASSLAGRAISSTDTQYF
NA	NA	TRBJ2-5	TRBV27	TGTGCCAGCCGACACGTTTGGGGCAATCAAGAGACCCAGTACTTC	CASRHVWGNQETQYF
TRBD2	NA	TRBJ2-1	TRBV4-1	TGCGCCAGCAGCCAAGATGGCCTAGCGGGGGGGACCTACAATGAGCAGTTCTTC	CASSQDGLAGGTYNEQFF
NA	NA	TRBJ1-4	TRBV6-6	TGTGCCAGCAGTCGCGGAGGGGGGGGCGTTGCAACTAATGAAAAACTGTTTTTT	CASSRGGGGVATNEKLFF
NA	NA	TRBJ2-7	TRBV27	TGTGCCAGCAGTCCAACGCCTAGGGGGTACGAGCAGTACTTC	CASSPTPRGYEQYF
TRBD1	few	TRBJ1-6	TRBV3-1/TRBV3-2	TGTGCCAGCAGGAGGGACAGCTATAATTCACCCCTCCACTTT	CASRRDSYNSPLHF
NA	NA	TRBJ2-1	TRBV11-3	TGTGCCAGCAGCTTATCGGGACACAAGTCCTACAATGAGCAGTTCTTC	CASSLSGHKSYNEQFF
TRBD2	NA	TRBJ2-1	TRBV27	TGTGCCAGCAGTCCCCTGAGACTAGCGGGAAGGAATGAGCAGTTCTTC	CASSPLRLAGRNEQFF
TRBD1	NA	TRBJ1-4	TRBV19	TGTGCCAGTACCTCTGGACAGGGCTACAGTAATGAAAAACTGTTTTTT	CASTSGQGYSNEKLFF